This TCR beta chain emerged from a study of T cell responses to AZD1222 COVID-19 vaccine. About the study: Pooled together were second doses at about 4 or about 12 weeks.

Study observations and caveats: The CD4 TCRs associated with vaccination extended across spike and predominated at 160-218 and 743-854. Baseline testing showed seropositivity in only a handful of AZD1222 recipients. White British donors predominated, females outnumbered males, and clonal diversity was possibly underestimated.

The V end was cut by 5 bases, the J end by 7 bases, with 13 bases between. The CDR3 contains 13 residues. Germline V lookup: CDR1 SEHNR, CDR2 FQNEAQ (reference sequence). The table came from immunoSEQ multiplex PCR; TCRdb's copy has only in-frame clones and leaves some out. The table shows over 100,000 clones, with 89% occurring only once. Comments on this clone: Its antigen is not known.

This clonotype originated in an adult in good health. The genes are TRBV7-9 and TRBJ2-3, with D maybe TRBD2 (6 bases). Sequenced here: peripheral blood, sampled on day 0 of AZD1222 vaccination. As DNA, the CDR3 is TGTGCCAGCAGCCGGGGGACGGAAAATACGCAGTATTTT. It translates to CASSRGTENTQYF.